A single sample gave rise to the 5 T cell receptor beta chains below, sequenced in a study of blood T cell repertoires in COVID-19. Assay used: immunoSEQ multiplex PCR; TCRdb lists only in-frame clones, some missing. The top ten clones hold 29% of a sample with around 70,000 clones, 80% to 90% of them seen once. The sequenced sample consisted of peripheral blood. The origin of the receptors is an elderly woman with active or convalescent COVID-19.

V and J are TRBV11-2 and TRBJ1-5, with 7 bases aligning to TRBD1. CDR1 is SGHAT and CDR2 is FQNNGV in the germline V gene. The CDR3 is 15 residues long. Losses at the gene ends were 1 base for V and 4 bases for J; bases not matched to a gene: 4. The CDR3 nucleotides read TGTGCCAGCAGCTTAGCGACAGGGATGAATCAGCCCCAGCATTTT. Amino acid sequence: CASSLATGMNQPQHF.

This chain uses TRBV19 with TRBJ1-1; D may be TRBD1 (5 bases). CDR1 and CDR2 from the germline V gene are LNHDA and SQIVND (reference sequence). Trimming pared 5 bases from V and 4 bases from J, leaving 11 bases between. The CDR3 length is 13 residues. In DNA form, the CDR3 reads TGTGCCAGTAGTCCAGCAGGGTTCACTGAAGCTTTCTTT. This sequence encodes CASSPAGFTEAFF.

The chain couples TRBV9 to TRBJ2-7; 8 bases are a match to TRBD2. Looked up from germline, CDR1 is SGDLS and CDR2 is YYNGEE. The CDR3 has 15 residues. Unmatched junction bases numbered 4, after V lost 0 bases and J lost 2 bases. CDR3 nucleotides: TGTGCCAGCAGCGTAGAGAGCGGGGGAACCTACGAGCAGTACTTC. Translation gives CASSVESGGTYEQYF. The complete variable domain, with remaining parts taken from reference TRBV9 and TRBJ2-7, reads DSGVTQTPKHLITATGQRVTLRCSPRSGDLSVYWYQQSLDQGLQFLIQYYNGEERAKGNILERFSAQQFPDLHSELNLSSLELGDSALYFCASSVESGGTYEQYFGPGTRLTVT.

The chain employs TRBV7-2 and TRBJ2-1; D is uncertain. CDR1 and CDR2 from the germline V gene are SGHTA and FQGNSA. The CDR3 contains 13 residues. The V end lost 3 bases, the J end lost 6 bases, and 9 bases lay between the germline ends. In DNA, the CDR3 is TGTGCCAGCAGCTTTGGCCCATCCAATGAGCAGTTCTTC. It translates to CASSFGPSNEQFF.

The rearrangement links TRBV20-1 to TRBJ2-7, with D possibly TRBD1 on 5 matching bases. V lost 3 bases and J lost 0, with 12 bases in between. The CDR3 is 14 residues long. Germline CDR1 DFQATT, CDR2 SNEGSKA (reference sequence). The CDR3 sequence: CSASAGSVSYEQYF. CDR3 DNA: TGCAGTGCTAGTGCAGGGTCCGTCTCCTACGAGCAGTACTTC.